These T cell receptor beta chains were read from a single sample in a study of response to subunit inactivated influenza vaccine. MiXCR, run by TCRdb on the RT-PCR reads, gives a single entry per CDR3 protein. This table has a few hundred thousand distinct CDR3 sequences, 12% to 15% appearing once. This sample comprised PBMCs from blood, obtained less than 13 days after vaccination. These receptors were taken from a man aged 50-59 years who received an inactivated influenza vaccine. Both conserved end residues are trimmed from each CDR3.

v_call cdr3_aa
TRBV11-2 ASSLGDFRGTEAF
TRBV27 ASRRLAGAAYEQY
TRBV5-5 ASTLLLQGFGELF
TRBV10-3 AISGVANTGELF
TRBV5-1 ASSLEIAGPTDTQY
TRBV10-3 AISESHIPSGNTIY
TRBV27 ASSPSPFNYGYT
TRBV3-1 ASSQDSIGQLNTEAF
TRBV12-3/TRBV12-4 ASSRLAGGPGELF
TRBV6-5 ASSYLRGLETQY
TRBV20-1 SARDGRSGADTQY
TRBV4-2 ASSQVGRDDEQF
TRBV6-1 ASSGKGQSAETQY
TRBV5-1 ASSPGVQGTQETQY
TRBV28 ASSLLPGYPDTQY
TRBV18 ASSPSGQGAGTDTQY
TRBV28 ASRQGAGETQY
TRBV7-2 ASSPRGNSPLH
TRBV5-5 ASSPRRVGYT
TRBV9 ASSPRGKGDSPLH
TRBV6-5 ASSYIGNNEQF
TRBV6-2/TRBV6-3 ASSYGAENTDTQY
TRBV12-3/TRBV12-4 ASSLLAGGREQY
TRBV7-2 ASRYSGAYEQY
TRBV12-3/TRBV12-4 ASSSRTSTYEQY
TRBV6-1 ASRGTNTDTQY
TRBV10-3 AISGAKSAEAF
TRBV5-1 ASSLDGAGNIQY
TRBV7-9 ASSLEYTGSTDTQY
TRBV29-1 SVDTTGGPYEQY
TRBV7-2 ASSSGTTNYEQY
TRBV12-2 ASRQGQMITPGNTIY
TRBV4-3 ASSQGDRVYGYT
TRBV20-1 SASGGSSPLH
TRBV7-9 ASSGGGNYNEQF
TRBV20-1 CARGSGTSGSLDEQY
TRBV3-1 ASSQAGVYEQY
TRBV19 ASGTGEAYEQY
TRBV7-9 ASSSTSGSFYEQF
TRBV2 ASSDDGIKTQY
TRBV6-1 ASSEIPSHEKLF
TRBV7-9 ASQGSNTGELF
TRBV7-2 ASSLVGTANTGELF
TRBV24-1 ATSDLADTQY
TRBV12-3/TRBV12-4 ASSLSSRPYGYT
TRBV28 ASSRTAWAQY
TRBV4-2 ASSHLIGASGGYEQY
TRBV10-3 AIMGTSGDEQF
TRBV30 AWSPYGYT
TRBV7-9 ASSPRWDETQY
TRBV28 ASSSPGTGGMAGSNNEQF
TRBV11-2 ASSPSGYDAEQF
TRBV20-1 SARDWSGSGRSAYNEQF
TRBV6-5 ASSYGEGATQY